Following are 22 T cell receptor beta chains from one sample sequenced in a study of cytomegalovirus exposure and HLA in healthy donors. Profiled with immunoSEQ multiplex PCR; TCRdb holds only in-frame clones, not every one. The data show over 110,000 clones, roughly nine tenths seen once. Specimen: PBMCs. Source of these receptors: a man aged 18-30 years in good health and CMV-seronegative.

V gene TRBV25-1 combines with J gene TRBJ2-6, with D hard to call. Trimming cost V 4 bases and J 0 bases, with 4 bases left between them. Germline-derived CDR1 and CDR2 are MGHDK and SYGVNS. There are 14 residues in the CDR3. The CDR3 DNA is TGTGCCAGCAGTGTTAACTCTGGGGCCAACGTCCTGACTTTC. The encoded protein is CASSVNSGANVLTF.

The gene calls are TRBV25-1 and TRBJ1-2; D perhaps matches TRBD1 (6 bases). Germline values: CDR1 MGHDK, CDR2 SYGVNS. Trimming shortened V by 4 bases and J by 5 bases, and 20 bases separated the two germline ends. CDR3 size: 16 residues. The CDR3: CASSVWELQGEYGYTF. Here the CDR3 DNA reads TGTGCCAGCAGTGTTTGGGAGCTACAGGGTGAATATGGCTACACCTTC.

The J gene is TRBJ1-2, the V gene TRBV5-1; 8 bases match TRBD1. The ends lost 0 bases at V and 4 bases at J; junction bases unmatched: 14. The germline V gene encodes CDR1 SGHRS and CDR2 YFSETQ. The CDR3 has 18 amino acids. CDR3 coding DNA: TGCGCCAGCAGCTTGGCGCTCACCTTGGACAGGGAAGGCTATGGCTACACCTTC. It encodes CASSLALTLDREGYGYTF.

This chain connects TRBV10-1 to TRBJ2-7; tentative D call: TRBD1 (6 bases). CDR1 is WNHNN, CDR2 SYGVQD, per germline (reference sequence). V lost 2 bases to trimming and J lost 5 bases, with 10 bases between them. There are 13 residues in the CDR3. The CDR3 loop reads CASSELEGDEQYF. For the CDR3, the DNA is TGCGCCAGCAGTGAGCTAGAGGGGGACGAGCAGTACTTC.

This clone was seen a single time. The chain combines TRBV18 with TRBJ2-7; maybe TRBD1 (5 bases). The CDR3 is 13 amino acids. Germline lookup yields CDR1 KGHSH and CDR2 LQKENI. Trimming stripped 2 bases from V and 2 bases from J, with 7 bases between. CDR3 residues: CASSPATAYEQYF. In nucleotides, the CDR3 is TGTGCCAGCTCACCAGCGACAGCCTACGAGCAGTACTTC.

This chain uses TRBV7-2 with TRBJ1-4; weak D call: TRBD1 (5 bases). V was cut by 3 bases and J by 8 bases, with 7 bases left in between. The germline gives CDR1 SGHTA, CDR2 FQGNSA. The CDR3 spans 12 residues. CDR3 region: CASSLNREKLFF. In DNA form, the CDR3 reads TGTGCCAGCAGCTTGAACAGGGAAAAACTGTTTTTT. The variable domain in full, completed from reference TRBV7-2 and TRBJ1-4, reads GAGVSQSPSNKVTEKGKDVELRCDPISGHTALYWYRQSLGQGLEFLIYFQGNSAPDKSGLPSDRFSAERTGGSVSTLTIQRTQQEDSAVYLCASSLNREKLFFGSGTQLSVL.

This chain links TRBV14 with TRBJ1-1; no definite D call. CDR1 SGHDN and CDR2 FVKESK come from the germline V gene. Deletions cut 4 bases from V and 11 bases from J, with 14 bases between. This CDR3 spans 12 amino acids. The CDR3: CASSPREGRAFF. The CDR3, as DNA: TGTGCCAGCAGCCCGCGGGAAGGACGGGCTTTCTTT.

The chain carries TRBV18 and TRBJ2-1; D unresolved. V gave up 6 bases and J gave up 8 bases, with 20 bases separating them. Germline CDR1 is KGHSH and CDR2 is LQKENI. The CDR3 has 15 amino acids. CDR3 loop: CASSRPGPTNDEQFF. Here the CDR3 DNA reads TGTGCCAGCTCCCGACCGGGTCCCACGAACGATGAGCAGTTCTTC.

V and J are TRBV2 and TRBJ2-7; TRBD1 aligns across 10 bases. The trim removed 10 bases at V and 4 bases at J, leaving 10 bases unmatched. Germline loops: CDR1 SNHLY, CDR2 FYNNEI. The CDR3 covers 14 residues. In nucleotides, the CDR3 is TGTGCCAACCGCAGGGGACAGGGGTATTACGAGCAGTACTTC. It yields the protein CANRRGQGYYEQYF.

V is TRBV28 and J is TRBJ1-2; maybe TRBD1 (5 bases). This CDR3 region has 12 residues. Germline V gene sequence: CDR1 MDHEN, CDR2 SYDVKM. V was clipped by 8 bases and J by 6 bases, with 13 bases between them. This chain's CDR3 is CASWGVLDGYTF. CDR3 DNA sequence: TGTGCCAGCTGGGGGGTGCTGGATGGCTACACCTTC.

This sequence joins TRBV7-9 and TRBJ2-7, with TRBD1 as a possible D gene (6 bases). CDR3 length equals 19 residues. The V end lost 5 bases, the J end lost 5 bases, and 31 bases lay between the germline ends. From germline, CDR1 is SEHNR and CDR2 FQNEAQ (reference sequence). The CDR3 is CASSPRSGQSKGWGNEQYF. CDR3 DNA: TGTGCCAGCAGCCCACGATCGGGACAAAGTAAAGGCTGGGGGAACGAGCAGTACTTC.

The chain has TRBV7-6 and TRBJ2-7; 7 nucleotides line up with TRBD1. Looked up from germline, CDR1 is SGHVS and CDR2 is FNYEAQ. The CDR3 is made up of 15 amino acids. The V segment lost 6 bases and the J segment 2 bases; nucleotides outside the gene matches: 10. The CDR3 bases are TGTGCCAGCAGTCGGAAGACAGGGAAGCCCTACGAGCAGTACTTC. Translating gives CASSRKTGKPYEQYF.

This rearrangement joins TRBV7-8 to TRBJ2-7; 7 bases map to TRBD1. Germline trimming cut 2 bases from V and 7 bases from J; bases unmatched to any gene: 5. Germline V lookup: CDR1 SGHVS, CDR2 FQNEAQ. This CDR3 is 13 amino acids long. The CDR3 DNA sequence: TGTGCCAGCAGCTTACCAGGACAGGTTGAGCAGTACTTC. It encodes CASSLPGQVEQYF.

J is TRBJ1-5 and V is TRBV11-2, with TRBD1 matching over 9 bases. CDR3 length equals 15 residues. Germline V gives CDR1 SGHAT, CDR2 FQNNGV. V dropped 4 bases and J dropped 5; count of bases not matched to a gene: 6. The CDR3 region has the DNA TGTGCCAGCAGCTCCGGGACAGGGATTGATCAGCCCCAGCATTTT. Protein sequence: CASSSGTGIDQPQHF.

In DNA, the CDR3 is TGTGCCAGTAGTCAAGACGGACAGCTCACTGAAGCTTTCTTT. It yields the protein CASSQDGQLTEAFF. The chain combines TRBV19 with TRBJ1-1; possibly TRBD1 for D (6 bases). V lost 5 bases and J 4 bases, leaving 14 bases between the germline ends. Germline CDR1 LNHDA, CDR2 SQIVND (reference sequence). The CDR3 consists of 14 residues.

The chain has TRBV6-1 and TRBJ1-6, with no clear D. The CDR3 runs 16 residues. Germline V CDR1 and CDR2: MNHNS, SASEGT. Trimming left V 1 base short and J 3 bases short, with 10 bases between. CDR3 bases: TGTGCCAGCAGTGAAGAGGCAGGAATCTATAATTCACCCCTCCACTTT. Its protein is CASSEEAGIYNSPLHF.

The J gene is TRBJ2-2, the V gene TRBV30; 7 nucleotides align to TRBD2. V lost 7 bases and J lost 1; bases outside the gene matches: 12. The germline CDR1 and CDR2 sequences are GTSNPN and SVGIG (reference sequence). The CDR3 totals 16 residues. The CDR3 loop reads CASGGLRRWNTGELFF. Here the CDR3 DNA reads TGTGCCTCGGGGGGTTTGAGGAGGTGGAACACCGGGGAGCTGTTTTTT.

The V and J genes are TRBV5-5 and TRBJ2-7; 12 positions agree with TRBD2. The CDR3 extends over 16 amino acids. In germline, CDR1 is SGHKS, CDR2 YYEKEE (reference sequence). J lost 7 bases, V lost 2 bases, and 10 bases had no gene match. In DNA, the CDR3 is TGTGCCAGCAGCTTCATTAGACTAGCGGGAGCTTATGAGCAGTACTTC. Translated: CASSFIRLAGAYEQYF.

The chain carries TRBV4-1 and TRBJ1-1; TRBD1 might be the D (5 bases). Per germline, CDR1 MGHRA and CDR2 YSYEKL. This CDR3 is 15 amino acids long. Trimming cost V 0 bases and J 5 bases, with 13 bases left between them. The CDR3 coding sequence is TGCGCCAGCAGCCAAGACCGGCGGGAGGGGACTGAAGCTTTCTTT. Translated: CASSQDRREGTEAFF.

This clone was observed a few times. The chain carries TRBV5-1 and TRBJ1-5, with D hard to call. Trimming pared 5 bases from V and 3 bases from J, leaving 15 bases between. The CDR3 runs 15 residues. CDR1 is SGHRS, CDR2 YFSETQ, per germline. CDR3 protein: CASRVSEEINQPQHF. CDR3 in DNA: TGCGCCAGCAGGGTCAGCGAGGAGATCAATCAGCCCCAGCATTTT.

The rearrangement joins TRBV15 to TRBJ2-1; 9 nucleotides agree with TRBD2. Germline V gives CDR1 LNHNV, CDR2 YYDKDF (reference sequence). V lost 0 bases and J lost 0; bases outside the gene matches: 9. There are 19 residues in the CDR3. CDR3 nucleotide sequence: TGTGCCACCAGCAGAGATGCCAGCGGGGGGCCCAGCTCCTACAATGAGCAGTTCTTC. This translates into CATSRDASGGPSSYNEQFF.

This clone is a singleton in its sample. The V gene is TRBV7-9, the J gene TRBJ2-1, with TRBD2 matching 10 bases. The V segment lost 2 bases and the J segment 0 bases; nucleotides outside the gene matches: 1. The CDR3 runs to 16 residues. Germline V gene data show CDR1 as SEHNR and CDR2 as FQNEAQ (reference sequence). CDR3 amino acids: CASSLLAGVSYNEQFF. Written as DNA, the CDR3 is TGTGCCAGCAGCTTACTAGCGGGGGTCTCCTACAATGAGCAGTTCTTC.